This T cell receptor beta chain derives from a study of T cells in Graves' hyperthyroidism and ophthalmopathy. Losses at the gene ends were 6 bases for V and 2 bases for J; bases not matched to a gene: 5. This CDR3 is 14 amino acids long. The study's findings and limits: Ophthalmopathy was identified by the model a median approximately 6.9 months ahead of onset.

The table lists this clonotype with many counts. Its matching antigen is unknown. In patients aged 18 to 65, hyperthyroidism was newly diagnosed, with duration under 2 months. Based on clinical symptoms, serum thyroxine and TRAb, thyroid ultrasound and orbital computed tomography, diagnoses were reached. Sample collection date corresponds to first hyperthyroidism diagnosis, prior to any ophthalmopathy symptoms. Amplification of TCR beta CDR3 regions used RNA as the template. An initial round of RT-PCR targeting the TCR CDR3 relied on the HTBI primer set. Each CDR3 protein is one row after TCRdb ran MiXCR on the multiplex PCR reads. The data contain fewer than 900,000 distinct CDR3 sequences, around 20% of them singletons.

The chain recombines TRBV12-3 or TRBV12-4 with TRBJ2-5; 8 bases map to TRBD1. This sequence originates from a woman aged 45-65 years with Graves' hyperthyroidism that later progressed to Graves' ophthalmopathy. Material for sequencing was blood. The CDR3 protein is CASSKDRDQETQYF. The CDR3 DNA is TGTGCCAGCAGCAAGGACAGGGATCAAGAGACCCAGTACTTC.